The clone carrying this T cell receptor beta chain was seen a few times. These data come from a study of blood T cells in healthy people across ages. It was with a sample-barcoded 5' primer and a J-beta primer mix that a second PCR of roughly 7 to 11 cycles was run. TCRdb independently ran MiXCR on the 5' RACE reads; one entry per CDR3 protein. Among roughly 700,000 distinct CDR3 sequences listed, about 52% were seen once. Trimming stripped 6 bases from V and 0 bases from J, with 7 bases between. Germline CDR1 SGHRS, CDR2 YFSETQ. The CDR3 consists of 14 residues. The clonotype originates from a woman aged 55-70 years in good health. Source material: blood. The V gene is TRBV5-1, the J gene TRBJ2-6; the D is unclear. The DNA for the CDR3 is TGCGCCAGCACAATTATCTCTGGGGCCAACGTCCTGACTTTC. This translates into CASTIISGANVLTF. Drawing the rest from reference TRBV5-1 and TRBJ2-6, the complete variable domain is KAGVTQTPRYLIKTRGQQVTLSCSPISGHRSVSWYQQTPGQGLQFLFEYFSETQRNKGNFPGRFSGRQFSNSRSEMNVSTLELGDSALYLCASTIISGANVLTFGAGSRLTVL.